The 9 T cell receptor beta chains below come from one sample, sequenced in a study of blood T cell repertoires in COVID-19. TCRdb keeps only in-frame clones here, not all; method: immunoSEQ multiplex PCR. Of about 180,000 clones in the sample, about four fifths are singletons; the top ten hold 6.5%. Sequencing was carried out using peripheral blood. Receptors were obtained from a man between 65 and 85 years old with active or convalescent COVID-19.

The J gene is TRBJ1-2, the V gene TRBV28; weak D call: TRBD1 (5 bases). Deletions cut 9 bases from V and 0 bases from J, with 14 bases between. Germline CDR1 is MDHEN and CDR2 is SYDVKM. The CDR3 sequence is 14 residues long. The CDR3 sequence: CASQGNIANYGYTF. Here the CDR3 DNA reads TGTGCCAGTCAGGGCAATATTGCTAACTATGGCTACACCTTC.

The chain links TRBV6-2 or TRBV6-3 to TRBJ1-2; TRBD1 aligns across 11 bases. V dropped 6 bases and J dropped 3; count of bases not matched to a gene: 3. The germline V gene has CDR1 MNHEY and CDR2 SVGEGT. This CDR3 has 14 amino acids. CDR3 nucleotides: TGTGCCAGCAGCCGGGGACAGGGGGACTATGGCTACACCTTC. Translation: CASSRGQGDYGYTF.

The V gene is TRBV5-6, the J gene TRBJ2-1; TRBD1 aligns across 8 bases. Germline V gene lookup returns CDR1 SGHDT and CDR2 YYEEEE. The CDR3 consists of 17 residues. V gave up 4 bases and J gave up 7 bases; unmatched junction bases: 16. DNA of the CDR3: TGTGCCAGCAGCCCTAAGAACTTCCCTAACAGGGGGAATGAGCAGTTCTTC. Amino acids: CASSPKNFPNRGNEQFF.

The CDR3, as DNA: TGCAGCGTTTTGGGACTACCTAACACTGAAGCTTTCTTT. Translating it yields CSVLGLPNTEAFF. This chain uses TRBV29-1 with TRBJ1-1, with D possibly being TRBD1 (5 bases). V gave up 5 bases and J gave up 2 bases, with 12 bases separating them. The V gene's germline CDR1 is SQVTM and CDR2 ANQGSEA. This CDR3 has 13 residues.

The rearrangement uses TRBV27 and TRBJ1-6; 10 bases are a match to TRBD1. Germline V lookup: CDR1 MNHEY, CDR2 SMNVEV (reference sequence). V trimming: 7 bases; J trimming: 9 bases; junction bases outside the gene matches: 6. The CDR3 sequence is 14 residues long. CDR3 coding DNA: TGTGCCAGCAAAAGGGACAGGGGCGGTTCACCCCTCCACTTT. Its translation: CASKRDRGGSPLHF.

The rearrangement joins TRBV7-2 to TRBJ2-5; 9 nucleotides match TRBD1. V lost 3 bases and J lost 2; bases outside the gene matches: 7. This CDR3 is 16 amino acids long. Germline V gene data show CDR1 as SGHTA and CDR2 as FQGNSA. The CDR3 DNA sequence: TGTGCCAGCAGCTTCGTAGTGGGACAGGGACAAGAGACCCAGTACTTC. This sequence encodes CASSFVVGQGQETQYF.

Here the CDR3 reads CASSLSDNTEAFF. Here the CDR3 DNA reads TGTGCCAGCAGCCTCAGTGATAACACTGAAGCTTTCTTT. V is TRBV6-5 and J is TRBJ1-1; D ambiguous. The CDR3 has 13 residues. Germline V gene data show CDR1 as MNHEY and CDR2 as SVGAGI. V shed 6 bases and J shed 2 bases, with 10 bases lying between them.

The genes are TRBV5-4 and TRBJ1-6; D uncertain. CDR1 and CDR2 (germline): SGHNT, YYREEE (reference sequence). There are 12 residues in the CDR3. Trimming cost V 4 bases and J 8 bases, with 7 bases left between them. The CDR3 DNA reads as TGTGCCAGCAGCAAACAAGATTCACCCCTCCACTTT. Its protein product is CASSKQDSPLHF.

The chain has TRBV5-1 and TRBJ1-2; 7 bases fit TRBD1. Losses at the gene ends were 4 bases for V and 1 base for J; bases not matched to a gene: 10. CDR1 and CDR2 from the germline V gene are SGHRS and YFSETQ. There are 16 residues in the CDR3. The CDR3 here is CASSQPRDSINYGYTF. In DNA, the CDR3 is TGCGCCAGCAGCCAACCCCGGGACAGCATTAACTATGGCTACACCTTC.